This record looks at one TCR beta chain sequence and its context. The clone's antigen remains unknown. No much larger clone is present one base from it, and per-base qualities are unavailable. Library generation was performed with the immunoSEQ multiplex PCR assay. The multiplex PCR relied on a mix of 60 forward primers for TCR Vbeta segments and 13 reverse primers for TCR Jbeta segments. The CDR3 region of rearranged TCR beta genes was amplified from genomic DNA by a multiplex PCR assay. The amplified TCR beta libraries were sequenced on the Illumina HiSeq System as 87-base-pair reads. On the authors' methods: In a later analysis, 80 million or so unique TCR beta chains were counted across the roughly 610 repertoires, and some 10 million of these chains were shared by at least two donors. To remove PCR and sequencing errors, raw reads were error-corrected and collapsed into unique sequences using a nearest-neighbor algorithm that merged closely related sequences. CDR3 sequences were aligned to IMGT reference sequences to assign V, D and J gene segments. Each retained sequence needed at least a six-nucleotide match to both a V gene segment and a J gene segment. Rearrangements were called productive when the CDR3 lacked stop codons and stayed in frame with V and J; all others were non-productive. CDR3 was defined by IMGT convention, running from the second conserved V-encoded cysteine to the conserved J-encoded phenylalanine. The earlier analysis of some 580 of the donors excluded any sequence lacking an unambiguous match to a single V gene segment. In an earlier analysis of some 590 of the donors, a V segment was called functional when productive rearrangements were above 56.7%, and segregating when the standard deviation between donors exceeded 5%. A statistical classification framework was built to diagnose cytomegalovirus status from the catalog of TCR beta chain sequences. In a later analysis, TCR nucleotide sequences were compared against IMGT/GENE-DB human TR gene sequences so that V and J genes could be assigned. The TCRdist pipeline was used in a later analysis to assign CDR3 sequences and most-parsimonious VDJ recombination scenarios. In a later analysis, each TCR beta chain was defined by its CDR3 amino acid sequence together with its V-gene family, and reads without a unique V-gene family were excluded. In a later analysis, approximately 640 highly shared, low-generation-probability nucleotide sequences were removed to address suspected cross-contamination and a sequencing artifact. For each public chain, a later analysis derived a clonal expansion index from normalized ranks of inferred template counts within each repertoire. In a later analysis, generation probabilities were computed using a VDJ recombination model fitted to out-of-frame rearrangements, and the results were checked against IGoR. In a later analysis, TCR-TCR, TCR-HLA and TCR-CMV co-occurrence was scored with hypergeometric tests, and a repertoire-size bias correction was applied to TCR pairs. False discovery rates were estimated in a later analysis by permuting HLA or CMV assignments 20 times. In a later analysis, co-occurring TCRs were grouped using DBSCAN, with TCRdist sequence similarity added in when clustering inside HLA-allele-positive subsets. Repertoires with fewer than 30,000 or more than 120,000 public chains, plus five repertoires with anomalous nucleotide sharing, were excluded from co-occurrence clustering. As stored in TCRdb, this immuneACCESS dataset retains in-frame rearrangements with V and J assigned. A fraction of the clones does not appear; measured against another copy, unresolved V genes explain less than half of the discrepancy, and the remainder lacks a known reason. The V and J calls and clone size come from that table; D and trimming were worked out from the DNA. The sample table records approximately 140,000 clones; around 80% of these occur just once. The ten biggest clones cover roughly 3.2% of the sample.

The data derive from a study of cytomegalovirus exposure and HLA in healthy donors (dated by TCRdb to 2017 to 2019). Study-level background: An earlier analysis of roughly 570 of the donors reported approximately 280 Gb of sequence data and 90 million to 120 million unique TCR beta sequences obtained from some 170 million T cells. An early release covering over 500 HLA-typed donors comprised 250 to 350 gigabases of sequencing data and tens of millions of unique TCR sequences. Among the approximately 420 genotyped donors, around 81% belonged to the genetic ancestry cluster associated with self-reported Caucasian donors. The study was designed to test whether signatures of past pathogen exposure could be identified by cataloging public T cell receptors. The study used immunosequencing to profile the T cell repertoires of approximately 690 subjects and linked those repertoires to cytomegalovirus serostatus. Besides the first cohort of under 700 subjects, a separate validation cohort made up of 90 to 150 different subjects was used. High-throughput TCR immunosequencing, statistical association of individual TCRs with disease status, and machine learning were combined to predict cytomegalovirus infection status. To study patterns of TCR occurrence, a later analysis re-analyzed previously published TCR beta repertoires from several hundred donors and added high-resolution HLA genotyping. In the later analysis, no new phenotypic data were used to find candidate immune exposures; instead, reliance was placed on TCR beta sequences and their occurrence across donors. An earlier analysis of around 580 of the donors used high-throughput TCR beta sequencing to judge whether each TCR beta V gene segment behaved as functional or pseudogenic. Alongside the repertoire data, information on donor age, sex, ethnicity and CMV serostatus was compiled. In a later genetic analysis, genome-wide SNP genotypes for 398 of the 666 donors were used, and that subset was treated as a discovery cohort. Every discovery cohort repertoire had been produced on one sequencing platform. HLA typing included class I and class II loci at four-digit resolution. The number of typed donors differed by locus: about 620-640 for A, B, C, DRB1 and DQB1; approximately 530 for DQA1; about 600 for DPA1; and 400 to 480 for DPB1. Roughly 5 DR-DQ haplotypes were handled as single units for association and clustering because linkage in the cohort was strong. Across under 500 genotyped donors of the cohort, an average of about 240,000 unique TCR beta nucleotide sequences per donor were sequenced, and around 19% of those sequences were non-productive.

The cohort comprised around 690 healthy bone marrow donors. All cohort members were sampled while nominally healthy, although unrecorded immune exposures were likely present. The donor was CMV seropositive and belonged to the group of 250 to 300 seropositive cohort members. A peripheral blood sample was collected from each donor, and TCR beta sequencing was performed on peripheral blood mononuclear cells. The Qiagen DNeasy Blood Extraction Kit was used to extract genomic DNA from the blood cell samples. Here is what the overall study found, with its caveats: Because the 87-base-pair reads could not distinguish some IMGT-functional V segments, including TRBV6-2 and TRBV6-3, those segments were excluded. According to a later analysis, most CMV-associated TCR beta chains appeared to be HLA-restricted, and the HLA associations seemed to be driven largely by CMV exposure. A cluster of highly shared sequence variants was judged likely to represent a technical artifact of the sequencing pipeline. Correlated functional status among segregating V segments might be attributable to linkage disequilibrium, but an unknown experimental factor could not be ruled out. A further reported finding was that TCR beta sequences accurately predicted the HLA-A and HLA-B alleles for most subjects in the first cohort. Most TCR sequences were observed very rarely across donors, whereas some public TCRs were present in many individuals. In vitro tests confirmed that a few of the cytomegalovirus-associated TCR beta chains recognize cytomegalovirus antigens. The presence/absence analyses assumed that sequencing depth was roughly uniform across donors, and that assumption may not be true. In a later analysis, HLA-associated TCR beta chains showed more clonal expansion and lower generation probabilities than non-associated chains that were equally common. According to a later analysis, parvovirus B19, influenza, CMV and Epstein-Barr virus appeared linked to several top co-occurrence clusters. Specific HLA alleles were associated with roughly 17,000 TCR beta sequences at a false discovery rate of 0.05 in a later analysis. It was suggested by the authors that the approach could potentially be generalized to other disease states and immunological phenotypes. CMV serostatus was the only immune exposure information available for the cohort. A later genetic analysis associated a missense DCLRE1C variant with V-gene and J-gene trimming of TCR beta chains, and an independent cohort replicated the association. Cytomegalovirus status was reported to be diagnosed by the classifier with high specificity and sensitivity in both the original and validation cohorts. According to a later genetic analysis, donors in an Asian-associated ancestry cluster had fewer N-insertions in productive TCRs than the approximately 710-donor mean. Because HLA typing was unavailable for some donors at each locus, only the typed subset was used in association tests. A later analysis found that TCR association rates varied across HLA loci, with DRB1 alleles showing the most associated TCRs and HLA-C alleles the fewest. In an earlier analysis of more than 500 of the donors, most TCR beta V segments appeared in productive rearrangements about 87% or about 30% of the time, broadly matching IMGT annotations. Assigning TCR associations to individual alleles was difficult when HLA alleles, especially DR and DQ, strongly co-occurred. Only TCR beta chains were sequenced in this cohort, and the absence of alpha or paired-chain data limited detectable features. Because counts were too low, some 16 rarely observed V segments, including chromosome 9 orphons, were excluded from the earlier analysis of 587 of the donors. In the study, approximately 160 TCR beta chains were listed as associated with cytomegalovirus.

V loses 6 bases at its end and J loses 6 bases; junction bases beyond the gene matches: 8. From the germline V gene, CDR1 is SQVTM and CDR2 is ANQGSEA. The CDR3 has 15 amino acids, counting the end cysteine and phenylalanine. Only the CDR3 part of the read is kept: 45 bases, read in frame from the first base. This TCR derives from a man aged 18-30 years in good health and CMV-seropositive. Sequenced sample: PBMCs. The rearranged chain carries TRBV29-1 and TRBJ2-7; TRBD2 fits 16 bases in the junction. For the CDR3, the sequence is CSVAGLAGGPGEQYF. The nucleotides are TGCAGCGTGGCGGGACTAGCGGGAGGGCCGGGCGAGCAGTACTTC.